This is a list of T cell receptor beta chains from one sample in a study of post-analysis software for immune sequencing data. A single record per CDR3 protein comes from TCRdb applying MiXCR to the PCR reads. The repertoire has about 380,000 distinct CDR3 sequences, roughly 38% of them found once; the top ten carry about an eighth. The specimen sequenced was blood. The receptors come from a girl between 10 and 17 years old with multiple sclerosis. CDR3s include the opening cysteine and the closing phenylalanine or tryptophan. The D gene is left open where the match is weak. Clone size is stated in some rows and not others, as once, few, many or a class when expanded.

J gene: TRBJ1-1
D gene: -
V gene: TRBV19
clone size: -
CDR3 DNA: TGTGCCAGTAGTATAAAGGTCCGGAACACTGAAGCTTTCTTT
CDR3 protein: CASSIKVRNTEAFF

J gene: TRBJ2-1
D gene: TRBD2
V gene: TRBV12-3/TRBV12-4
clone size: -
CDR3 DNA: TGTGCCAGCAGCTCGAGCGGGAACTACAATGAGCAGTTCTTC
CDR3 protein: CASSSSGNYNEQFF

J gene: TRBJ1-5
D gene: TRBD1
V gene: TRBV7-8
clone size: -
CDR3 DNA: TGTGCCAGCAGCTTAGGTACAGGGGGACAACAGCCCCAGCATTTT
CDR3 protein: CASSLGTGGQQPQHF

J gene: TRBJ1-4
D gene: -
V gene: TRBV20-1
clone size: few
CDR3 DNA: TGCAGTGCTAGACAGGGAAGGGAAAAACTGTTTTTT
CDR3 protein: CSARQGREKLFF

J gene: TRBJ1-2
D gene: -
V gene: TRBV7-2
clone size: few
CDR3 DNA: TGTGCCAGCACCCCTAAGAGTCAGGGCTATGGCTACACCTTC
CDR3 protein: CASTPKSQGYGYTF

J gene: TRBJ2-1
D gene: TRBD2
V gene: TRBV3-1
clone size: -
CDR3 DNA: TGTGCCAGCAGCCAAGAGTATAGCGGGGGCTACAATGAGCAGTTCTTC
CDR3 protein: CASSQEYSGGYNEQFF

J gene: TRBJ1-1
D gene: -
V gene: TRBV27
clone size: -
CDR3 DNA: TGTGCCAGCAGTCCGGGGTCCATGAACACTGAAGCTTTCTTT
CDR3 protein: CASSPGSMNTEAFF

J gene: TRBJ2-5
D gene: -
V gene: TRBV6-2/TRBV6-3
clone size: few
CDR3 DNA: TGTGCCAGCAGTTACTTGGGCCAAGAGACCCAGTACTTC
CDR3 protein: CASSYLGQETQYF

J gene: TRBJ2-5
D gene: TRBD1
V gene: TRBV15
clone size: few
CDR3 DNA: TGTGCCACCAGCAAGTTGACAGGGACGGAGACCCAGTACTTC
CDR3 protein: CATSKLTGTETQYF

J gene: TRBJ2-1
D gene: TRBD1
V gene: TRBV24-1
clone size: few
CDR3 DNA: TGTGCCACCAGTGTGACAGGGGGAAGTGAGCAGTTCTTC
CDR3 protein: CATSVTGGSEQFF

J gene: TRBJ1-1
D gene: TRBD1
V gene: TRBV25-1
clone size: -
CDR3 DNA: TGTGCCAGCAGTGAATATTCGGCCAGGGGGCGCAGAACTGAAGCTTTCTTT
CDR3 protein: CASSEYSARGRRTEAFF

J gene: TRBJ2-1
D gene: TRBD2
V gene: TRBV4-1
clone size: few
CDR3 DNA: TGCGCCAGCAGCCAATCACCGGGACTAGCCCTCAATGAGCAGTTCTTC
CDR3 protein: CASSQSPGLALNEQFF

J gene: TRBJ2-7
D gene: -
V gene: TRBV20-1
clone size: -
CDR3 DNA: TGCAGTGCTAGGAATGGGAATCACTACGAGCAGTACTTC
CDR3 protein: CSARNGNHYEQYF

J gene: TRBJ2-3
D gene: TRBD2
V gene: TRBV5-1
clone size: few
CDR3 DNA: TGCGCCAGCAGCTTGGATCCAGGGCGGGGGACAGATACGCAGTATTTT
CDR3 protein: CASSLDPGRGTDTQYF

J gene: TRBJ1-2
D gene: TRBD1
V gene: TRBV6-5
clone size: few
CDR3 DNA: TGTGCCAGTCAGTCCGGGACAGGGGATAGCAATGGCTACACCTTC
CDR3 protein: CASQSGTGDSNGYTF

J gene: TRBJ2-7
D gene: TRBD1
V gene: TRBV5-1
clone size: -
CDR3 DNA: TGCGCCAGCAGCTGGGGACAGGGGGAAGACGAGCAGTACTTC
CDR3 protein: CASSWGQGEDEQYF

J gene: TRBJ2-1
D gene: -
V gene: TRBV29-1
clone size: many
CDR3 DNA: TGCAGCGTCGCTCTTCTCTCACCCCTGGATTACAATGAGCAGTTCTTC
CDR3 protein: CSVALLSPLDYNEQFF

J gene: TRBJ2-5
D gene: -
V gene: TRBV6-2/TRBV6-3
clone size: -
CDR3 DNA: TGTGCCAGCAGTTATCATCGACAGTTCCAAGAGACCCAGTACTTC
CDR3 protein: CASSYHRQFQETQYF

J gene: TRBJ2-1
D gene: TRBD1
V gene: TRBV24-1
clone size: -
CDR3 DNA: TGTGCCACCAGTGATTTTACCGCAAGGGGACAGGGGATCAATGAGCAGTTCTTC
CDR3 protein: CATSDFTARGQGINEQFF

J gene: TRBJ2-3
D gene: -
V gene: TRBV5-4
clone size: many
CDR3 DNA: TGTGCCAGCAGCTTTGACAAGAGCACAGATACGCAGTATTTT
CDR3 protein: CASSFDKSTDTQYF

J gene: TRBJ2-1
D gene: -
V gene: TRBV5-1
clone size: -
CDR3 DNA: TGCGCCAGCAGCTTGGCGGCAGGCACATCTAATGAGCAGTTCTTC
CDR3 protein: CASSLAAGTSNEQFF